A single sample is the source of the 13 T cell receptor beta chains below, sequenced in a study of vaccination effects on CD4 cells after COVID-19. Here immunoSEQ multiplex PCR was the method, and the copy in TCRdb shows in-frame clones only, minus some. The sample includes more than 60,000 clones, about 74% of them seen just once. Their cognate antigens are unknown. Culturing for about ten days preceded CD4+ T cell isolation. Two-dose BNT162b2 or mRNA-1273 vaccination was given to participants. The sequences come from CD4+ T cells from PBMCs cultured without peptide, collected after COVID-19 vaccination. All receptors derive from a human donor who received a COVID-19 vaccine.

The chain links TRBV7-2 to TRBJ2-3; D not certain. V dropped 6 bases and J dropped 3 bases, with 7 bases sitting between them. The CDR3 loop spans 12 amino acids. Germline assignment: CDR1 SGHTA and CDR2 FQGNSA. DNA of the CDR3: TGTGCCAGCAGAAGAGTTACAGATACGCAGTATTTT. Translation: CASRRVTDTQYF.

Only one count was recorded for this clone. The chain links TRBV6-5 to TRBJ2-7; tentative D call: TRBD1 (6 bases). CDR1 and CDR2 from the germline V gene are MNHEY and SVGAGI. The CDR3 loop spans 15 amino acids. V was shortened by 8 bases and J by 4 bases, with 21 bases between the two germline ends. This CDR3 is CASQEPGHGKYEQYV. The CDR3 DNA reads as TGTGCCAGCCAAGAACCGGGACACGGGAAATACGAGCAGTACGTC.

The V gene is TRBV5-1, the J gene TRBJ2-1, with 7 bases identical to TRBD2. The length of the CDR3 is 15 residues. Germline assignment: CDR1 SGHRS and CDR2 YFSETQ. After removal of 0 bases from V and 6 bases from J, the junction contained 6 bases not matched to a gene. The CDR3 coding sequence is TGCGCCAGCAGCTTGGGAGGCGGGGGTGGCAATGAGCAGTTCTTC. This translates into CASSLGGGGGNEQFF.

The chain links TRBV9 to TRBJ2-7, with TRBD2 identical over 10 bases. With 0 bases clipped from V and 6 bases from J, the junction kept 3 bases outside the gene matches. The germline gives CDR1 SGDLS, CDR2 YYNGEE. This CDR3 is built from 14 residues. The CDR3 bases are TGTGCCAGCAGCGTAGCTGCTAGCGGGGGCGAGCAGTACGTC. Its translation: CASSVAASGGEQYV.

The V and J genes are TRBV7-9 and TRBJ1-2; D may be TRBD1 (6 bases). The V end was cut by 4 bases, the J end by 6 bases, with 18 bases between. This CDR3 is built from 15 residues. CDR1 SEHNR and CDR2 FQNEAQ come from the germline V gene (reference sequence). The CDR3 DNA is TGTGCCAGCAGCTCCTGGGGGGCAACGCAAAATGGCTACACCTTC. It encodes CASSSWGATQNGYTF.

V gene TRBV24-1 combines with J gene TRBJ1-5; tentative D call: TRBD1 (5 bases). Germline V CDR1 and CDR2: KGHDR, SFDVKD. The CDR3 sequence is 15 residues long. V was cut by 9 bases and J by 10 bases, with 24 bases left in between. The CDR3 sequence: CATSDSGTRSKPQHF. CDR3 DNA sequence: TGTGCCACCTCTGACTCCGGGACCCGGAGTAAACCCCAGCATTTT.

The V call is TRBV5-1, the J call TRBJ1-2; D possibly corresponds to TRBD1 (5 bases). Germline V gene lookup returns CDR1 SGHRS and CDR2 YFSETQ. CDR3 length: 16 amino acids. Trimming took off 4 bases at V and 3 bases at J, with 19 bases between the two ends. Here the CDR3 DNA reads TGCGCCAGCAGCCGAAACCCGACGGGGCTAGACTATGGCTACACCTTC. Translating gives CASSRNPTGLDYGYTF. Full variable domain (rest looked up from reference TRBV5-1 and TRBJ1-2): KAGVTQTPRYLIKTRGQQVTLSCSPISGHRSVSWYQQTPGQGLQFLFEYFSETQRNKGNFPGRFSGRQFSNSRSEMNVSTLELGDSALYLCASSRNPTGLDYGYTFGSGTRLTVV.

This clone was detected a few times. This chain connects TRBV4-1 to TRBJ2-1, with 14 nucleotides matching TRBD2. Germline lookup yields CDR1 MGHRA and CDR2 YSYEKL. The CDR3 totals 17 residues. Losses at the gene ends were 4 bases for V and 4 bases for J; bases not matched to a gene: 6. CDR3 DNA: TGCGCCAGCAGCCTCCGACTAGCGGGGGGGCAATACAATGAGCAGTTCTTC. The encoded protein is CASSLRLAGGQYNEQFF.

A few counts support this clone. The chain joins TRBV5-5 to TRBJ2-7; unclear D gene. Trimming shortened V by 0 bases and J by 1 base, and 11 bases separated the two germline ends. There are 15 residues in the CDR3. Germline V gene data show CDR1 as SGHKS and CDR2 as YYEKEE (reference sequence). CDR3 nucleotide sequence: TGTGCCAGCAGCTTGGACCTCCACCCGTCCTACGAGCAGTACGTC. Translated, it gives CASSLDLHPSYEQYV.

The V call is TRBV6-5, the J call TRBJ1-5; no reliable D call. V lost 0 bases to trimming and J lost 2 bases, with 8 bases between them. This CDR3 contains 15 residues. Germline V gene data show CDR1 as MNHEY and CDR2 as SVGAGI. CDR3 DNA sequence: TGTGCCAGCAGTTACTCGGGAGGTGGCAATCAGCCCCAGCATTTT. As protein: CASSYSGGGNQPQHF.

The chain combines TRBV7-9 with TRBJ1-2; D might be TRBD1 (6 bases). Germline lookup yields CDR1 SEHNR and CDR2 FQNEAQ (reference sequence). With 5 bases removed from V and 4 bases from J, the gap between germline ends came to 14 bases. The CDR3 loop spans 14 amino acids. CDR3 DNA sequence: TGTGCCAGCAGCGATCTGCGGGACACCTATGGCTACACCTTC. This sequence encodes CASSDLRDTYGYTF.

This chain links TRBV19 with TRBJ1-4; D unclear. V shed 1 base and J shed 4 bases, with 10 bases lying between them. The CDR3 is made up of 15 amino acids. CDR1 and CDR2 from the germline V gene are LNHDA and SQIVND (reference sequence). The CDR3 loop is CASSIGRRINEKLFF. The DNA of the CDR3 is TGTGCCAGTAGTATAGGGAGAAGGATTAATGAAAAACTGTTTTTT.

This chain connects TRBV5-6 to TRBJ1-4; perhaps TRBD1 as D (5 bases). The CDR3 covers 14 residues. In germline, CDR1 is SGHDT, CDR2 YYEEEE. Trimming left V 3 bases short and J 13 bases short, with 19 bases between. CDR3 residues: CASSSGTLTGGLFF. The DNA for the CDR3 is TGTGCCAGCAGCTCCGGGACTCTGACCGGGGGACTGTTTTTT.